These 2 T cell receptor beta chains share one sample of origin, sequenced in a study of PD-1 blockade in mismatch repair-deficient tumors. Sequencing used immunoSEQ multiplex PCR; TCRdb keeps in-frame clones, though not all of them. The sample carries roughly 130,000 clones, around nine tenths recorded once. Here the sequenced sample was peripheral blood, taken just under 74 weeks after starting pembrolizumab. Every receptor here comes from an adult with mismatch repair-deficient cancer.

V usage is TRBV7-2 and J usage is TRBJ2-7; 9 positions agree with TRBD1. CDR3 length equals 15 residues. CDR1 SGHTA and CDR2 FQGNSA come from the germline V gene. Trimming at V came to 1 base and at J to 6 bases, leaving 7 bases not matched to a gene. CDR3 nucleotides: TGTGCCAGCAGCTTAGAAGGACAGGGGTTAAGCGAGCAGTACTTC. Its translation is CASSLEGQGLSEQYF.

Only one count was recorded for this clone. The chain employs TRBV19 and TRBJ2-1, with 13 bases aligning to TRBD2. Germline CDR1 and CDR2: LNHDA and SQIVND (reference sequence). This CDR3 spans 16 amino acids. V gave up 3 bases and J gave up 6 bases; unmatched junction bases: 5. The CDR3 DNA reads as TGTGCCAGTAGTATTAGACTAGCGGGAGGCATCAATGAGCAGTTCTTC. Residues: CASSIRLAGGINEQFF. Together with reference TRBV19 and TRBJ2-1, the CDR3 gives the full variable domain: DGGITQSPKYLFRKEGQNVTLSCEQNLNHDAMYWYRQDPGQGLRLIYYSQIVNDFQKGDIAEGYSVSREKKESFPLTVTSAQKNPTAFYLCASSIRLAGGINEQFFGPGTRLTVL.